Each of the 3 T cell receptor beta chains below was sequenced from the same sample in a study of Ad26.COV2.S vaccination and SARS-CoV-2 variants. Treatment reported: roughly 20 received Ad26.COV2.S at low or high dose, single or two shots; about 5 received placebo; per-sample allocation not given. Each sample was drawn 63 days after the first injection (of vaccine or placebo). Sequenced by immunoSEQ multiplex PCR; TCRdb stores in-frame clones only, minus some. Of roughly 380,000 clones in the sample, roughly 88% are singletons; the top ten hold less than 4%. Material: peripheral blood, obtained in a trial of Ad26.COV2.S vaccine versus placebo. The receptors were gathered from a person between 18 and 65 years old who received the Ad26.COV2.S COVID-19 vaccine or a placebo.

The gene calls are TRBV5-4 and TRBJ1-1; D call uncertain. V was clipped by 1 base and J by 2 bases, with 0 bases between them. CDR1 is SGHNT, CDR2 YYREEE, per germline (reference sequence). The CDR3 loop spans 11 amino acids. The CDR3 DNA reads as TGTGCCAGCAGCTTGAACACTGAAGCTTTCTTT. It translates to CASSLNTEAFF.

The chain employs TRBV25-1 and TRBJ1-1, with no clear D. Germline CDR1 reads MGHDK; CDR2 reads SYGVNS. V lost 3 bases and J 0 bases, leaving 8 bases between the germline ends. The CDR3 totals 14 residues. In DNA, the CDR3 is TGTGCCAGCAGTGATCGGAGAATGAACACTGAAGCTTTCTTT. It yields the protein CASSDRRMNTEAFF.

This chain joins TRBV11-2 and TRBJ1-6, with TRBD1 matching 7 bases. The J segment lost 9 bases and the V segment lost 0 bases, leaving 5 bases of the junction unmatched. CDR3 size: 15 residues. Germline-derived CDR1 and CDR2 are SGHAT and FQNNGV. CDR3 in amino acids: CASSLDAGGSSPLHF. The CDR3 DNA is TGTGCCAGCAGCTTAGATGCAGGGGGGTCTTCACCCCTCCACTTT.